Listed below are T cell receptor beta chains from one sample, sequenced in a study of STAT5B mutations in CD4+ large granular lymphocyte leukemia. Method: immunoSEQ multiplex PCR; TCRdb's copy keeps in-frame clones and lacks some. The repertoire has roughly 32,000 clones, 72% of them found once; the top ten carry roughly 2%. Sequencing used CD4+ T cells from blood buffy coats. These receptors were obtained from a human donor in good health. CDR3s include the opening cysteine and the closing phenylalanine or tryptophan. Fields, in order: CDR3 protein, CDR3 length, clone size, V gene, J gene. Clone size, where shown, is once, few, many, or a class for clones that have expanded.

cdr3_aa: CASSKGQFGTEAFF
cdr3_length: 14
clone_size: NA
v_call: TRBV5-1
j_call: TRBJ1-1

cdr3_aa: CASGNSGNTIYF
cdr3_length: 12
clone_size: NA
v_call: TRBV4-3
j_call: TRBJ1-3

cdr3_aa: CASSLVPGGSHEQYF
cdr3_length: 15
clone_size: few
v_call: TRBV7-8
j_call: TRBJ2-7

cdr3_aa: CASSVAQVFGSPLHF
cdr3_length: 15
clone_size: NA
v_call: TRBV9
j_call: TRBJ1-6

cdr3_aa: CASSLNAGADEKLFF
cdr3_length: 15
clone_size: NA
v_call: TRBV5-1
j_call: TRBJ1-4

cdr3_aa: CASSLDSGQGNNYGYTF
cdr3_length: 17
clone_size: once
v_call: TRBV7-2
j_call: TRBJ1-2

cdr3_aa: CASSIDHGVPPSGANVLTF
cdr3_length: 19
clone_size: NA
v_call: TRBV19
j_call: TRBJ2-6

cdr3_aa: CASSLNSARGYNEQFF
cdr3_length: 16
clone_size: NA
v_call: TRBV7-6
j_call: TRBJ2-1

cdr3_aa: CASSPRESGQPQHF
cdr3_length: 14
clone_size: NA
v_call: TRBV18
j_call: TRBJ1-5

cdr3_aa: CAIRDSYNSPLHF
cdr3_length: 13
clone_size: NA
v_call: TRBV10-3
j_call: TRBJ1-6

cdr3_aa: CSARLNYGYTF
cdr3_length: 11
clone_size: NA
v_call: TRBV20-1
j_call: TRBJ1-2

cdr3_aa: CASSQTRLSTDTQYF
cdr3_length: 15
clone_size: once
v_call: TRBV4-1
j_call: TRBJ2-3

cdr3_aa: CASSPPPNYEQYF
cdr3_length: 13
clone_size: NA
v_call: TRBV28
j_call: TRBJ2-7

cdr3_aa: CASSAWTSSTDTQYF
cdr3_length: 15
clone_size: NA
v_call: TRBV7-2
j_call: TRBJ2-3

cdr3_aa: CASSLSEGTVSYGYTF
cdr3_length: 16
clone_size: NA
v_call: TRBV27
j_call: TRBJ1-2

cdr3_aa: CAIRNSGGHSYEQYF
cdr3_length: 15
clone_size: NA
v_call: TRBV10-3
j_call: TRBJ2-7

cdr3_aa: CASSSQGFDEQFF
cdr3_length: 13
clone_size: NA
v_call: TRBV5-1
j_call: TRBJ2-1

cdr3_aa: CASSIHRGRAETQYF
cdr3_length: 15
clone_size: NA
v_call: TRBV19
j_call: TRBJ2-5

cdr3_aa: CPGSPGQGDGDGYTF
cdr3_length: 15
clone_size: NA
v_call: TRBV22-1
j_call: TRBJ1-2

cdr3_aa: CASRGLASDNEQFF
cdr3_length: 14
clone_size: NA
v_call: TRBV10-2
j_call: TRBJ2-1

cdr3_aa: CASAPGGMNTEAFF
cdr3_length: 14
clone_size: NA
v_call: TRBV12-5
j_call: TRBJ1-1

cdr3_aa: CASRTSGTPSHEQYF
cdr3_length: 15
clone_size: few
v_call: TRBV7-2
j_call: TRBJ2-7

cdr3_aa: CASSQGWNTEAFF
cdr3_length: 13
clone_size: few
v_call: TRBV10-2
j_call: TRBJ1-1

cdr3_aa: CASSPLSRQETQYF
cdr3_length: 14
clone_size: NA
v_call: TRBV14
j_call: TRBJ2-5

cdr3_aa: CASSSLAGGPDEQFF
cdr3_length: 15
clone_size: few
v_call: TRBV5-4
j_call: TRBJ2-1

cdr3_aa: CASSSHVWEETQYF
cdr3_length: 14
clone_size: NA
v_call: TRBV6-5
j_call: TRBJ2-5

cdr3_aa: CASSKGLTSSYEQYF
cdr3_length: 15
clone_size: NA
v_call: TRBV19
j_call: TRBJ2-7

cdr3_aa: CSVTPLVQETQYF
cdr3_length: 13
clone_size: NA
v_call: TRBV29-1
j_call: TRBJ2-5

cdr3_aa: CSVEDRRYEQYF
cdr3_length: 12
clone_size: NA
v_call: TRBV29-1
j_call: TRBJ2-7

cdr3_aa: CASSFGLAADTQYF
cdr3_length: 14
clone_size: NA
v_call: TRBV7-6
j_call: TRBJ2-3

cdr3_aa: CASSPHGGTNEKLFF
cdr3_length: 15
clone_size: NA
v_call: TRBV7-2
j_call: TRBJ1-4

cdr3_aa: CASSEGLLAGANEQFF
cdr3_length: 16
clone_size: NA
v_call: TRBV6-1
j_call: TRBJ2-1

cdr3_aa: CSVGSGYGYTF
cdr3_length: 11
clone_size: NA
v_call: TRBV29-1
j_call: TRBJ1-2

cdr3_aa: CASSSRDRGYEQYF
cdr3_length: 14
clone_size: NA
v_call: TRBV19
j_call: TRBJ2-7

cdr3_aa: CASRMGDAYNEQFF
cdr3_length: 14
clone_size: few
v_call: TRBV27
j_call: TRBJ2-1

cdr3_aa: CASSSTSGGAYEQFF
cdr3_length: 15
clone_size: NA
v_call: TRBV5-1
j_call: TRBJ2-1

cdr3_aa: CASEAGGRGGETQYF
cdr3_length: 15
clone_size: NA
v_call: TRBV5-1
j_call: TRBJ2-5

cdr3_aa: CASTEGKWVNTEAFF
cdr3_length: 15
clone_size: NA
v_call: TRBV6-1
j_call: TRBJ1-1

cdr3_aa: CASKDRPDSGGYTF
cdr3_length: 14
clone_size: NA
v_call: TRBV6-5
j_call: TRBJ1-2

cdr3_aa: CASSRSWDRGNEQFF
cdr3_length: 15
clone_size: NA
v_call: TRBV5-4
j_call: TRBJ2-1

cdr3_aa: CASSLAGGGHEQFF
cdr3_length: 14
clone_size: NA
v_call: TRBV7-7
j_call: TRBJ2-1

cdr3_aa: CASSYGQGLYGYTF
cdr3_length: 14
clone_size: NA
v_call: TRBV5-1
j_call: TRBJ1-2

cdr3_aa: CAISSGVLDTQYF
cdr3_length: 13
clone_size: NA
v_call: TRBV10-3
j_call: TRBJ2-3

cdr3_aa: CASSLRGLDLRDRAGEQYF
cdr3_length: 19
clone_size: NA
v_call: TRBV27
j_call: TRBJ2-7

cdr3_aa: CASSLTSGGFFRTDTQYF
cdr3_length: 18
clone_size: NA
v_call: TRBV14
j_call: TRBJ2-3

cdr3_aa: CASSAQPYEQYF
cdr3_length: 12
clone_size: NA
v_call: TRBV2
j_call: TRBJ2-7

cdr3_aa: CASSLHGGGGNTIYF
cdr3_length: 15
clone_size: NA
v_call: TRBV11-3
j_call: TRBJ1-3

cdr3_aa: CASSPPRESYGYTF
cdr3_length: 14
clone_size: NA
v_call: TRBV18
j_call: TRBJ1-2

cdr3_aa: CASRGGGNYNSPLHF
cdr3_length: 15
clone_size: NA
v_call: TRBV27
j_call: TRBJ1-6

cdr3_aa: CASRGRADRYGYGYTF
cdr3_length: 16
clone_size: NA
v_call: TRBV2
j_call: TRBJ1-2

cdr3_aa: CASSPRTTNQETQYF
cdr3_length: 15
clone_size: NA
v_call: TRBV7-2
j_call: TRBJ2-5